One T cell receptor beta chain is described in this entry. Its recognized antigen is unknown. No much larger clone is present one base from it, and per-base qualities are unavailable. The sample originates from a study of beta chain features in type 1 diabetes (dated by TCRdb to between 2017 and 2018). Background for the entire study: Patients and healthy donors did not differ in mean age, gender distribution, total cell number or subset yield. Across all samples, fewer than 130 million sorted cells were examined, and cell number per subset correlated strongly with RNA yield. In the study, TCRB repertoires of sorted circulating CD4+ T cell subsets from recently diagnosed type 1 diabetes patients were compared with those of matched healthy donors. Regulatory and stem cell-like memory subsets were obtained from only 8 patients and roughly eight healthy donors, while naive and central memory subsets were obtained from all 30 or so donors.

Each donor gave one peripheral blood draw, about 110 mL on average, collected into heparinised tubes. A BD FACSAria II was used to sort naive, central memory, regulatory and stem cell-like memory CD4+ T cells with a panel that included CD45RO, CCR7, CD25, CD127, CD95 and CD27. Purity was above 95% for every sorted population. Right away, PBMCs were isolated by Lymphoprep density gradient centrifugation and were stained directly, with no culture step. To minimize batch effects, samples were stained and sorted in pairs, one healthy donor with one patient per experiment. The germline V and J ends show losses of 4 bases and 6 bases respectively, and no gene match explains 4 bases of the junction. According to the germline V gene (reference sequence), CDR1 reads SGHNT and CDR2 reads YYREEE. Its CDR3 holds 13 amino acids, cysteine through phenylalanine. Solely the CDR3 DNA is kept, with 39 bases framed from the first base.

The entire amount of isolated RNA was reverse transcribed using the High Capacity cDNA Reverse Transcription Kit, so the sequenced TCRB transcripts were expressed ones. Naive, central memory and regulatory T cell samples underwent deep immunoSEQ sequencing, averaging roughly 3.4 million total reads per sample. After sorted cells were lysed in RLT buffer, RNA was extracted with DNase-treated RNeasy Micro or Mini kits, with the choice depending on cell number. To prevent cross-contamination, each cell subset was processed individually, whereas patient and healthy donor samples were processed jointly. TCRB sequences were amplified from cDNA with the immunoSEQ multiplex PCR, producing 87-bp fragments spanning the CDR3 region. Sequencing of the amplicons was done on the Illumina HiSeq platform. Processing in the source paper ran as follows. Synthetic template baselines were used to correct PCR bias computationally, reads within Hamming distance 2 were collapsed together, and singletons that could not be merged were discarded. Reads were aligned against IMGT so that V, D and J genes, CDR3 length and insertions or deletions at six rearrangement sites could be assigned. Within each subset, clonotype counts were normalized to sorted cell number, after which true diversity and Gini coefficients were computed with the tcR R package. Repertoire sharing was quantified using the overlap coefficient calculated on TCRB nucleotide sequences. Out-of-frame TCRB sequences from naive cells were analyzed to stand in for the pre-selection repertoire. TCRdb re-hosts the immuneACCESS table, in-frame sequences only. Its copies lack some clones; in the studies checked, an unresolved V gene accounts for under half of them, and the cause for the rest is not known. Clone size and the V and J calls come from that table; the DNA yielded D and trimming. The sample profile shows approximately 380,000 clones; about 15% of them were found once. The ten biggest clones cover approximately 0.02% of the sample.

Findings and caveats that apply to the study as a whole: Fewer insertions and more nucleotide deletions at VDJ recombination sites were observed in patients with type 1 diabetes, implying thymic rearrangement abnormalities. Only small numbers of individuals were included in the HLA sub-analyses, which left unresolved whether HLA type had any influence on TCRB rearrangement. Because cDNA rather than genomic DNA was sequenced, highly expressing activated cells could have been over-represented, although no difference in activation and CD3 levels was found between groups. The naive, central memory and regulatory TCRB repertoires appeared to resemble one another more closely among patients than among healthy donors. PCR may preferentially amplify shorter templates, but because patient and control samples were amplified and corrected together, any resulting skew would affect both groups equally. In all four CD4+ subsets, TCRB CDR3 length was moderately but significantly shorter in type 1 diabetes patients.

The sequencing input was naive CD4+ T cells from blood. Read against the paper, the sample's cell subset or site label means: true naive CD4+ T cells. Recombination joined TRBV5-4 with TRBJ1-2; a stretch of 9 junction bases matches TRBD1. This TCR derives from a woman under 30 in good health. The CDR3 loop reads CASSRTGVDGYTF. The nucleotides are TGTGCCAGCAGCAGGACAGGGGTTGATGGCTACACCTTC.